Listed below are T cell receptor beta chains from one sample, sequenced in a study of vaccination and CD4 T cells after COVID-19. No antigens are known for them. TCRdb analysed the PCR reads with MiXCR anew, one entry per CDR3 protein. Of about 12,000 distinct CDR3 sequences listed, roughly 50% are singletons. The sample comprised CD4+ T cells from blood, cultured in vitro. The receptors come from a human donor who had recovered from COVID-19. CDR3s include the opening cysteine and the closing phenylalanine or tryptophan. A D gene is named only where the DNA matches it firmly. Clone size is given for some rows only: seen once, a few or many times, or a class if the clone is expanded.

j_call | clone_size | d_call | v_call | cdr3_nt | cdr3_aa
TRBJ2-7 | - | TRBD2 | TRBV7-8 | TGTGCCAGCAGCTTAAGAGGCGGGAGGCTCTACGAGCAGTACTTC | CASSLRGGRLYEQYF
TRBJ2-7 | few | - | TRBV20-1 | TGCAGTGCTAGAGCCAGCTACTACGAGCAGTACTTC | CSARASYYEQYF
TRBJ2-3 | - | TRBD1 | TRBV11-2 | TGTGCCAGCAGCTTAGATCCTGATGACAGGGGCTTGACCCCCACAGATACGCAGTATTTT | CASSLDPDDRGLTPTDTQYF
TRBJ2-5 | - | - | TRBV21-1 | TGTGCCAGCAGCAAAGAAGGTGGGGCAGGACAGTACCAAGAGACCCAGTACTTC | CASSKEGGAGQYQETQYF
TRBJ2-5 | - | TRBD2 | TRBV20-1 | TGCAGTGCTTGGACTAGCGGGAGGACCCAAGAGACCCAGTACTTC | CSAWTSGRTQETQYF
TRBJ2-3 | few | - | TRBV2 | TGTGCCAGCAGTGACCCCCCGACGATAGATACGCAGTATTTT | CASSDPPTIDTQYF
TRBJ1-1 | few | TRBD1 | TRBV20-1 | TGCAGTGCTAGAGGGACAGGGCGGAACACTGAAGCTTTCTTT | CSARGTGRNTEAFF
TRBJ2-3 | - | TRBD2 | TRBV7-2 | TGTGCCAGCAGCATAGTAGCGGGGGGGCAAGATACGCAGTATTTT | CASSIVAGGQDTQYF
TRBJ2-4 | once | - | TRBV9 | TGTGCCAGCAGCGTAACAGGGAGATCAGAAAACATTCAGTACTTC | CASSVTGRSENIQYF
TRBJ1-5 | few | - | TRBV19 | TGTGCCAGTAGTATCGGACGGCAGAGCAATCAGCCCCAGCATTTT | CASSIGRQSNQPQHF
TRBJ2-4 | - | - | TRBV6-1 | TGTGCCAGCAGTACTAGGGACATTCAGTACTTC | CASSTRDIQYF
TRBJ1-6 | - | - | TRBV19 | TGTGCCAGTAGTATGTCGGCCGTGAAGCTTAGTTTTTCACCCCTCCACTTT | CASSMSAVKLSFSPLHF
TRBJ1-5 | few | TRBD1 | TRBV20-1 | TGCAGTGCCGGGGACAGAAGCAATCAGCCCCAGCATTTT | CSAGDRSNQPQHF
TRBJ1-2 | - | - | TRBV28 | TGTGCCAGCAGTTGGGGGCGAACAAACTATGGCTACACCTTC | CASSWGRTNYGYTF
TRBJ1-1 | - | TRBD1 | TRBV28 | TGTGCCAGCAGTCGACCGACAGGGTTAAGGGCCACTGAAGCTTTCTTT | CASSRPTGLRATEAFF
TRBJ2-4 | - | TRBD1 | TRBV20-1 | TGCAGTGCCAGGGGGCAGGGGATAACCAAAAACATTCAGTACTTC | CSARGQGITKNIQYF
TRBJ1-2 | once | TRBD1 | TRBV9 | TGTGCCAGCAGCGGGGACAGGGGCCCGAACTATGGCTACACCTTC | CASSGDRGPNYGYTF
TRBJ1-2 | - | TRBD1 | TRBV6-9 | TGTGCCAGCAGTTATTTGGGACAGGGGAACTATGGCTACACCTTC | CASSYLGQGNYGYTF
TRBJ2-2 | - | TRBD2 | TRBV7-3 | TGTGCCAGCAGCTCCGGACTAGCGGTAAACACCGGGGAGCTGTTTTTT | CASSSGLAVNTGELFF
TRBJ2-7 | - | TRBD2 | TRBV7-4 | TGTGCCAGCAGCGTAGAAGCTAGCGGGAGCTCCTACGAGCAGTACTTC | CASSVEASGSSYEQYF
TRBJ1-1 | - | TRBD1 | TRBV6-1 | TGTGCCAGCATCCGAACAGGGGCCCCCACTGAAGCTTTCTTT | CASIRTGAPTEAFF
TRBJ2-5 | once | - | TRBV20-1 | TGCAGTGCCTCGGGGGAAGGGGAGACCCAGTACTTC | CSASGEGETQYF
TRBJ1-5 | few | - | TRBV7-9 | TGTGCCAGCAGCCCTGCGGGGGCGCAGGGCAATCAGCCCCAGCATTTT | CASSPAGAQGNQPQHF
TRBJ1-6 | medium-sized | TRBD1 | TRBV18 | TGTGCCAGCTCACCGGAAATCGGGACAGTCTCACCCCTCCACTTT | CASSPEIGTVSPLHF
TRBJ2-5 | - | TRBD1 | TRBV30 | TGTGCCTGGAGTCGGACAGGGTCGAATCGAGAGACCCAGTACTTC | CAWSRTGSNRETQYF
TRBJ2-3 | few | - | TRBV6-5 | TGTGCCAGCAGTTACAAATCAAGCACAGATACGCAGTATTTT | CASSYKSSTDTQYF
TRBJ2-5 | few | - | TRBV15 | TGTGCCACCAGCAGGGGCGACAGTCAGGAGACCCAGTACTTC | CATSRGDSQETQYF
TRBJ2-3 | - | TRBD2 | TRBV7-6 | TGTGCCAGCAGCTTATTGTATTTAGCGGGGAGCACAGATACGCAGTATTTT | CASSLLYLAGSTDTQYF
TRBJ2-7 | - | TRBD2 | TRBV20-1 | TGCAGTGCCGCGGGACTAGCGGGTTTCTACGAGCAGTACTTC | CSAAGLAGFYEQYF
TRBJ2-7 | - | - | TRBV25-1 | TGTGCCAGCAGTGACACACAGGGTACTAGGTCCTACGAGCAGTACTTC | CASSDTQGTRSYEQYF
TRBJ1-2 | - | TRBD1 | TRBV4-2 | TGTGCCAGCAGCCAGGGGGGGGACAGGGGACAGGGCTACACCTTC | CASSQGGDRGQGYTF
TRBJ1-3 | - | TRBD1 | TRBV7-2 | TGTGCCAGCAGCCGAGCGGGACAGGGGGACCGGGGCACCATATATTTT | CASSRAGQGDRGTIYF
TRBJ1-2 | - | - | TRBV2 | TGTGCCAGCACCGAGATCTATGGCTACACCTTC | CASTEIYGYTF
TRBJ2-3 | - | TRBD2 | TRBV28 | TGTGCCAGCAGTTTAGAGGGACTAGCGGGAGGAATAGATACGCAGTATTTT | CASSLEGLAGGIDTQYF
TRBJ2-5 | - | - | TRBV20-1 | TGCAGTGCTAGGGGGGGGCTTGGGGAGACCCAGTACTTC | CSARGGLGETQYF
TRBJ2-3 | - | TRBD2 | TRBV11-2 | TGTGCCAGCAACCCGGGACTAGCGGGACTATTCACAGATACGCAGTATTTT | CASNPGLAGLFTDTQYF
TRBJ2-3 | - | - | TRBV25-1 | TGTGCCAGCAGTGTTGAGTCAGGGTCCCGTACAGATACGCAGTATTTT | CASSVESGSRTDTQYF
TRBJ1-5 | - | - | TRBV6-2/TRBV6-3 | TGTGCCAGCAATCACGACAGGACGGGCAATCAGCCCCAGCATTTT | CASNHDRTGNQPQHF
TRBJ2-1 | - | TRBD2 | TRBV20-1 | TGCAGTGCTAGAGGGGACTACTACAATGAGCAGTTCTTC | CSARGDYYNEQFF
TRBJ2-3 | - | TRBD2 | TRBV6-1 | TGTGCCAGCACCCTAGCGGGCCTAGGGGATACGCAGTATTTT | CASTLAGLGDTQYF
TRBJ2-3 | medium-sized | - | TRBV7-3 | TGTGCCAGCAGCCCCACCCGGGACACAGATACGCAGTATTTT | CASSPTRDTDTQYF
TRBJ1-2 | - | TRBD1 | TRBV4-2 | TGTGCCAGCAGCCAGACAGGGGGCTTGGTTGGCTACACCTTC | CASSQTGGLVGYTF